This is a list of T cell receptor beta chains from one sample in a study of regulatory T cells in long-lasting Graves disease. MiXCR, applied by TCRdb to the multiplex PCR reads, yields one record per CDR3 protein. The table lists a few hundred thousand distinct CDR3 sequences, 15% to 20% of them singletons, with 20% to 25% in the top ten. This same sample was also taken into another study, of T cells in Graves' hyperthyroidism and ophthalmopathy.

This sample comprised peripheral blood mononuclear cells (PBMCs), obtained at new diagnosis, from a patient treated with antithyroid drugs. The receptors were sampled from a woman in her late teens or twenties with Graves disease. Both conserved end residues are part of each CDR3. D genes are given only for firm matches. For some rows the clone size is stated as once, few or many, or as a class when expanded; others skip it.

>-|TRBJ2-7|TRBV5-1|TRBD2
TGCGCCAGCAGCTGGACCGGGACTAGCTCCTACGAGCAGTACTTC
CASSWTGTSSYEQYF
>-|TRBJ1-1|TRBV6-2/TRBV6-3|TRBD1
TGTGCCAGCAGTCAAAATACAGGGGGCACTGAAGCTTTCTTT
CASSQNTGGTEAFF
>many|TRBJ1-1|TRBV18|-
TGTGCCAGCTCACCCCGGAGGGAGGGAGCTTTCTTT
CASSPRREGAFF
>few|TRBJ1-5|TRBV4-1|-
TGCGCCAGCAGCCAAGCCGATTCTACTAGCAATCAGCCCCAGCATTTT
CASSQADSTSNQPQHF
>many|TRBJ1-1|TRBV7-8|TRBD1
TGTGCCAGCAGCTTAGATAGGACAGGAGTTAGGAACACTGAAGCTTTCTTT
CASSLDRTGVRNTEAFF
>-|TRBJ2-1|TRBV2|TRBD1
TGTGCCAGCAGTTTGTCCGGGACAGGGGCCTATGAGCAGTTCTTC
CASSLSGTGAYEQFF
>many|TRBJ1-6|TRBV2|TRBD1
TGTGCCAGCGGTATCCCGGGACAGACCCACTCCTATAATTCACCCCTCCACTTT
CASGIPGQTHSYNSPLHF
>-|TRBJ2-3|TRBV5-6|-
TGTGCCAGCAGCTTGCCCGACAGTTCGTGGGATACGCAGTATTTT
CASSLPDSSWDTQYF
>many|TRBJ2-2|TRBV19|TRBD1
TGTGCCAGTAGTCCAAGACGACAGGGAATACGATACACCGGGGAGCTGTTTTTT
CASSPRRQGIRYTGELFF
>many|TRBJ1-1|TRBV6-5|-
TGTGCCAGCAGTTCTCATCCGAACACTGAAGCTTTCTTT
CASSSHPNTEAFF
>few|TRBJ2-1|TRBV7-9|TRBD2
TGTGCCAGCAGCTTTAACCTAGGGCGGGGGTACAATGAGCAGTTCTTC
CASSFNLGRGYNEQFF
>many|TRBJ1-6|TRBV5-1|-
TGCGCCAGCAGCTTGGCCCCACAGGGTCAGGGCTCACCCCTCCACTTT
CASSLAPQGQGSPLHF
>many|TRBJ2-1|TRBV28|-
TGTGCCAGCAGTTCCTTAGCTGCAAGCTCCTACAATGAGCAGTTCTTC
CASSSLAASSYNEQFF
>many|TRBJ2-5|TRBV7-2|TRBD1
TGTGCCAGCAGCCCGGGACAGGGATTCGGGACCCAGTACTTC
CASSPGQGFGTQYF
>many|TRBJ1-1|TRBV5-4|-
TGTGCCAGCAGCTTAGTCCGGACAAGCATCGGGTGGGACACTGAAGCTTTCTTT
CASSLVRTSIGWDTEAFF
>-|TRBJ1-3|TRBV7-9|-
TGTGCCAGCAGCCGTGGGGGCGGAAGCTCTGGAAACACCATATATTTT
CASSRGGGSSGNTIYF
>many|TRBJ2-5|TRBV7-2|TRBD2
TGTGCCAGCGGACCCCGGACTAGCGGTAAAGAGACCCAGTACTTC
CASGPRTSGKETQYF